This T cell receptor (beta chain) is from a study of quantifying T cell responses using KT2 cells. About the research overall: cDNA was made from DNase-treated RNA using alpha and beta constant primers. A predetermined fluorescence threshold ended the second PCR, run as a qPCR. Overall study results and limits: KT2 sequences were detected down to about one KT2 cell per 100,000 PBMC.

Each cDNA got a UMI-containing oligo ligated at its 3' end. The first PCR ran around 4 cycles with an equimolar RC1.1 and RC1.2 beta primer mix. Separate processing of TCR alpha and beta chains began at the second PCR. Via MiXCR, TCRdb re-called the UMI-ligation and nested PCR reads, giving one row per CDR3 protein. This table has approximately 46,000 distinct CDR3 sequences, approximately 10% appearing once. Points on this clonotype: Antigen specificity is unknown.

Unfractionated PBMC were spiked with known numbers of KT2 clone cells. The CDR3 is 12 residues long. V lost 4 bases to trimming and J lost 2 bases, with 7 bases between them. The germline CDR1 and CDR2 sequences are SGHRS and YFSETQ. The origin of this receptor is a human donor. The sample consisted of PBMCs spiked with cells of the T cell clone KT2. The V and J genes are TRBV5-1 and TRBJ2-7, with a possible D match to TRBD1 (6 bases). The DNA of the CDR3 is TGCGCCAGCAGCCGACAGGCCTACGAGCAGTACTTC. It codes for CASSRQAYEQYF.